This T cell receptor (beta chain) derives from a study of cytomegalovirus exposure and HLA in healthy donors. On the study more broadly: Earlier sequencing of about 179 million T cells yielded 100 million to 120 million unique TCR beta sequences.

Unmatched junction bases numbered 15, after V lost 5 bases and J lost 0 bases. This CDR3 spans 19 amino acids. CDR1 is SGHTA and CDR2 is FQGNSA in the germline V gene. Regarding the study as a whole: The later analysis indicated that the majority of CMV-associated TCR beta chains appeared HLA-restricted.

With 60 Vbeta and 13 Jbeta primers, the PCR was carried out. Method: immunoSEQ multiplex PCR; TCRdb's copy keeps in-frame clones and lacks some. This table holds about 130,000 clones, approximately 69% found once. To note about this clone: What it binds is not known.

This TCR was sampled from a man aged 35-49 years in good health and CMV-seropositive. The V and J genes are TRBV7-2 and TRBJ2-3, with 9 positions matching TRBD1. Sample: PBMCs. The CDR3 loop is CASSPTGTGFPRSTDTQYF. CDR3 in DNA: TGTGCCAGCAGCCCAACGGGGACAGGGTTCCCGCGCAGCACAGATACGCAGTATTTT.